The clone carrying this T cell receptor (beta chain) was observed a handful of times. Its antigen is unknown. The entry originates in a study of regulatory T cells in long-lasting Graves disease. Notes on the study in general: Persistent disease exhibited a predilection for TRBV28, TRBJ1-2 and TRBJ2-5.

With 7 bases removed from V and 4 bases from J, the gap between germline ends came to 16 bases. The CDR3 runs to 14 residues. Noted time point: newly diagnosed GD, antithyroid drugs for less than 3 months. Making the TCR library involved RNA that had been extracted from PBMCs. Assembly of TCR beta libraries relied on iRepertoire HTBI primers together with Arm-PCR of CDR3 regions. TCRdb re-called the multiplex PCR reads with MiXCR, one entry per CDR3 protein. The repertoire has about 530,000 distinct CDR3 sequences, about 16% of them found once; the top ten carry more than 20%. The same specimen was also included in a second study, on T cells in Graves' hyperthyroidism and ophthalmopathy. That study reports: Over 18 months, lack of ophthalmopathy progression marked Graves' hyperthyroidism as stable. Newly diagnosed hyperthyroidism patients aged 18 to 65 years had disease lasting under 2 months. RT-PCR in the first round (using the HTBI primer set) targeted the TCR CDR3.

The sequence was collected from a woman aged 40 to 65 with Graves disease. The J gene is TRBJ1-2, the V gene TRBV12-3 or TRBV12-4; the D is unclear. This specimen consisted of peripheral blood mononuclear cells (PBMCs), obtained at new diagnosis, from a patient treated with antithyroid drugs. The CDR3 loop reads CASNLRKSSYGYTF. CDR3 nucleotides: TGTGCCAGCAACCTAAGAAAAAGTAGCTATGGCTACACCTTC.